The 10 T cell receptor beta chains below come from one sample, sequenced in a study of control samples from healthy donors and cancer patients. TCRdb's copy holds only in-frame clones and misses some; the assay was immunoSEQ multiplex PCR. The sample includes roughly 100,000 clones, 91% seen only once; the top ten take nearly 0.95%. Material for sequencing was blood. The receptor set was obtained from a woman in her 30s in good health.

This clone was observed once. This rearrangement joins TRBV7-3 to TRBJ1-2; 11 nucleotides align to TRBD1. The germline V gene has CDR1 SGHTA and CDR2 FQGTGA. The CDR3 consists of 14 residues. The V and J ends lost 2 bases and 7 bases, in that order; junction bases with no gene match: 3. The CDR3 DNA reads as TGTGCCAGCAGCTTAGGACAGGGGGCCGGTGGCTACACCTTC. Amino acids: CASSLGQGAGGYTF.

The CDR3 protein is CASTLGLNTEAFF. The CDR3 DNA is TGCGCCAGCACTTTGGGCCTGAACACTGAAGCTTTCTTT. This chain connects TRBV5-1 to TRBJ1-1, with no clear D. CDR1 and CDR2 (germline): SGHRS, YFSETQ. V was cut by 6 bases and J by 0 bases, with 9 bases left in between. CDR3 size: 13 residues.

This chain connects TRBV10-1 to TRBJ1-6; 9 positions agree with TRBD1. Germline lookup yields CDR1 WNHNN and CDR2 SYGVQD (reference sequence). This CDR3 spans 14 amino acids. J gave up 10 bases and V 2 bases, and 3 bases lay outside the gene matches. This CDR3 is CASSETGGWSPLHF. In DNA form, the CDR3 reads TGCGCCAGCAGTGAGACAGGGGGCTGGTCACCCCTCCACTTT.

V usage is TRBV7-8 and J usage is TRBJ2-7, with D perhaps matching TRBD1 or TRBD2 (6 bases each). Trimming took 7 bases from V and 1 from J, leaving 14 bases between them. Germline V gene data show CDR1 as SGHVS and CDR2 as FQNEAQ. The CDR3 runs to 14 residues. For the CDR3, the DNA is TGTGCCAGCACCGTCCGGGGGCTTTCCTACGAGCAGTACTTC. Amino acids: CASTVRGLSYEQYF.

The V and J genes are TRBV11-2 and TRBJ2-1, with 16 bases identical to TRBD2. Per germline, CDR1 SGHAT and CDR2 FQNNGV. V was pared by 5 bases and J by 3 bases, with 7 bases of the junction left unmatched. The CDR3 loop spans 18 amino acids. As DNA, the CDR3 is TGTGCCAGCAGCCCGGAGGGACTAGCGGGGGGGAACTACAATGAGCAGTTCTTC. This encodes CASSPEGLAGGNYNEQFF.

The rearrangement links TRBV9 to TRBJ1-1; no clear D gene. CDR3 length: 15 residues. Germline V gene sequence: CDR1 SGDLS, CDR2 YYNGEE. V dropped 3 bases and J dropped 6 bases, with 18 bases sitting between them. The CDR3 DNA is TGTGCCAGCAGCGGGAGCTACCGCGGAAACCCTGAAGCTTTCTTT. It translates to CASSGSYRGNPEAFF.

The genes are TRBV5-1 and TRBJ1-2; D remains unclear. CDR3 length equals 14 residues. V lost 4 bases and J lost 0, with 10 bases in between. Germline lookup yields CDR1 SGHRS and CDR2 YFSETQ. The CDR3 loop is CASSPPRANYGYTF. The CDR3 nucleotides are TGCGCCAGCAGCCCCCCAAGAGCTAACTATGGCTACACCTTC.

This CDR3 reads CASSSKQVMNTEAFF. The CDR3 DNA reads as TGCGCCAGCAGCTCGAAACAGGTGATGAACACTGAAGCTTTCTTT. The gene calls are TRBV5-1 and TRBJ1-1, with D possibly being TRBD1 (5 bases). Trimming removed 3 bases at V and 0 bases at J, with 12 bases between. Germline V gene lookup returns CDR1 SGHRS and CDR2 YFSETQ. The CDR3 length is 15 residues.

The rearrangement joins TRBV2 to TRBJ2-2; no clear D gene. The CDR3 is 15 residues long. Trimming took off 8 bases at V and 5 bases at J, with 18 bases between the two ends. Per germline, CDR1 SNHLY and CDR2 FYNNEI. CDR3 region: CASRHEAQRTGELFF. The CDR3 DNA is TGTGCCAGCCGCCACGAGGCGCAGAGGACCGGGGAGCTGTTTTTT.

As to this clone: Within the sample, other DNA sequences also encode this same CDR3. This chain links TRBV7-2 with TRBJ2-5; D is uncertain. CDR1 and CDR2 (germline): SGHTA, FQGNSA. This CDR3 has 11 amino acids. V was clipped by 3 bases and J by 5 bases, with 4 bases between them. CDR3 in amino acids: CASSFLETQYF. The DNA of the CDR3 is TGTGCCAGCAGCTTCCTTGAGACCCAGTACTTC. Looking up the rest from reference TRBV7-2 and TRBJ2-5 gives the full variable domain: GAGVSQSPSNKVTEKGKDVELRCDPISGHTALYWYRQSLGQGLEFLIYFQGNSAPDKSGLPSDRFSAERTGGSVSTLTIQRTQQEDSAVYLCASSFLETQYFGPGTRLLVL.